The clone carrying this T cell receptor (beta chain) has a handful of counts. Its specificity is unknown. This sample stems from a study of T cells in Graves' hyperthyroidism and ophthalmopathy. The CDR3 is 17 amino acids. The trim removed 5 bases at V and 4 bases at J, leaving 11 bases unmatched. CDR1 is SGHTA, CDR2 FQGTGA, per germline. The study, taken as a whole, reports: Most expanded thyroid clonotypes above 0.001 also appeared in blood.

For Graves' hyperthyroidism to be stable, ophthalmopathy could not progress within 18 months. Those with hyperthyroidism were 18 to 65 years old, newly diagnosed, and ill for under 2 months. Investigators excluded patients with uncontrolled infection, other autoimmune disease, pregnancy or lactation. RNA transcripts gave rise to amplified TCR beta CDR3 regions. During a first-round RT-PCR of the TCR CDR3, the HTBI primer set was used. TCRdb ran MiXCR on the multiplex PCR reads and lists one entry per CDR3 protein. The repertoire holds roughly 100,000 distinct CDR3 sequences, with roughly 40% as singletons.

The receptor comes from a woman in her 30s with Graves' hyperthyroidism. Sequenced: peripheral blood or thyroid tissue (not recorded which). The rearrangement links TRBV7-3 to TRBJ2-2; 9 bases match TRBD1. CDR3: CASSPPRDRVLTGELFF. CDR3 in DNA: TGTGCCAGCAGCCCCCCCCGGGACAGGGTTCTCACCGGGGAGCTGTTTTTT.